These 13 T cell receptor beta chains share one sample of origin, sequenced in a study of response to subunit inactivated influenza vaccine. MiXCR, applied by TCRdb to the RT-PCR reads, yields one record per CDR3 protein. Of a few hundred thousand distinct CDR3 sequences listed, less than 15% are singletons. Here the sequenced sample was PBMCs from blood, taken roughly 12 days after vaccination. These receptors all come from a man aged 45-65 years who received an inactivated influenza vaccine.

This clonotype was observed at least ten times. This rearrangement joins TRBV15 to TRBJ2-5; the match to TRBD2 covers 7 bases. This CDR3 contains 14 residues. V was pared by 6 bases and J by 5 bases, with 9 bases of the junction left unmatched. The germline V gene has CDR1 LNHNV and CDR2 YYDKDF (reference sequence). CDR3 sequence: CATSGRGGSETQYF. In nucleotides, the CDR3 is TGTGCCACCAGTGGGAGGGGAGGATCGGAGACCCAGTACTTC.

This chain uses TRBV12-3 or TRBV12-4 with TRBJ1-5, with no clear D. This CDR3 has 16 residues. The V end was cut by 6 bases, the J end by 2 bases, with 17 bases between. The CDR3: CASRREAYSGNQPQHF. CDR3 DNA sequence: TGTGCCAGCAGACGGGAGGCCTACTCGGGCAATCAGCCCCAGCATTTT.

V is TRBV20-1 and J is TRBJ2-1, with D hard to call. In germline, CDR1 is DFQATT, CDR2 SNEGSKA (reference sequence). This CDR3 is built from 13 residues. Deletions cut 8 bases from V and 5 bases from J, with 16 bases between. The CDR3 loop reads CSTGRILDNEQFF. The CDR3 region has the DNA TGCAGTACTGGGCGAATCCTAGACAATGAGCAGTTCTTC.

The CDR3 coding sequence is TGTGCCAGCAGTTTAACAGGCGGCAAGAGCAATCAGCCCCAGCATTTT. The encoded protein is CASSLTGGKSNQPQHF. The V call is TRBV12-3 or TRBV12-4, the J call TRBJ1-5, with D perhaps matching TRBD1 (5 bases). The CDR3 length is 16 residues. Trimming removed 2 bases at V and 1 base at J, with 12 bases between.

This clonotype was recorded a few times. This rearrangement joins TRBV7-8 to TRBJ2-5; D unclear. The V end was cut by 5 bases, the J end by 1 base, with 11 bases between. CDR3 length: 14 amino acids. Germline V gene lookup returns CDR1 SGHVS and CDR2 FQNEAQ. The CDR3 nucleotides are TGTGCCAGCAGCCCGCAACAGATCCAAGAGACCCAGTACTTC. Its protein is CASSPQQIQETQYF.

This clonotype has only a few counts. V and J are TRBV5-1 and TRBJ2-3; 8 nucleotides line up with TRBD2. Per germline, CDR1 SGHRS and CDR2 YFSETQ. This CDR3 comprises 16 residues. V lost 4 bases to trimming and J lost 1 base; unmatched junction nucleotides: 8. The CDR3 nucleotides read TGCGCCAGCAGCCTTCCAGCGGGAGTGGGCACAGATACGCAGTATTTT. Translating gives CASSLPAGVGTDTQYF. Full variable domain (rest looked up from reference TRBV5-1 and TRBJ2-3): KAGVTQTPRYLIKTRGQQVTLSCSPISGHRSVSWYQQTPGQGLQFLFEYFSETQRNKGNFPGRFSGRQFSNSRSEMNVSTLELGDSALYLCASSLPAGVGTDTQYFGPGTRLTVL.

This clonotype was recorded many times. The chain is built from TRBV28 and TRBJ2-5; TRBD2 is a possible D gene (6 bases). The CDR3 is 15 amino acids. Germline CDR1 is MDHEN and CDR2 is SYDVKM. V lost 4 bases to trimming and J lost 5 bases, with 17 bases between them. The DNA for the CDR3 is TGTGCCAGCAGTTCGGGGCAGGGAGGAAGGGAGACCCAGTACTTC. This gives the protein CASSSGQGGRETQYF.

In this sample, this clonotype turned up many times. This chain links TRBV12-3 or TRBV12-4 with TRBJ1-6, with D maybe TRBD1 (6 bases). V was shortened by 2 bases and J by 7 bases, with 9 bases between the two germline ends. There are 14 residues in the CDR3. The CDR3 DNA follows: TGTGCCAGCAGTTTAAACAGGGTCAATTCACCCCTCCACTTT. Its translation: CASSLNRVNSPLHF.

The chain links TRBV28 to TRBJ2-7; weak D call: TRBD2 (6 bases). The CDR3 sequence is 15 residues long. The germline V and J ends were trimmed by 8 bases and 4 bases, with 21 bases remaining between them. Looked up from germline, CDR1 is MDHEN and CDR2 is SYDVKM. The CDR3 sequence is CASGKQGGPAYEQYF. CDR3 nucleotide sequence: TGTGCCAGCGGTAAGCAGGGAGGCCCTGCTTACGAGCAGTACTTC.

This clonotype has a handful of counts. V gene TRBV7-9 combines with J gene TRBJ2-1; 15 nucleotides agree with TRBD2. The CDR3 length is 16 residues. The V gene end was trimmed by 7 bases and the J gene end by 7 bases; junction bases not matched to a gene: 8. Germline CDR1 and CDR2: SEHNR and FQNEAQ (reference sequence). The DNA of the CDR3 is TGTGCCAGCATCAAAGAAGGACTAGCGGGGGGGAATGAGCAGTTCTTC. Its protein product is CASIKEGLAGGNEQFF.

CDR3 in DNA: TGTGCCAGCAGCGACAGTGGGTCCTCTGAAGCTTTCTTT. Amino acids: CASSDSGSSEAFF. The chain is built from TRBV7-9 and TRBJ1-1; D is perhaps TRBD1 (5 bases). Germline V gene data show CDR1 as SEHNR and CDR2 as FQNEAQ (reference sequence). Deletions cut 5 bases from V and 6 bases from J, with 13 bases between. The CDR3 totals 13 residues.

J is TRBJ1-1 and V is TRBV12-3 or TRBV12-4; D remains ambiguous. V lost 6 bases and J lost 1, with 9 bases in between. This CDR3 has 13 residues. CDR3 sequence: CASRFGENTEAFF. The CDR3 DNA follows: TGTGCCAGCAGGTTTGGGGAGAACACTGAAGCTTTCTTT.

In this sample, this clonotype turned up a few times. The rearrangement uses TRBV12-3 or TRBV12-4 and TRBJ1-1; tentatively, D is TRBD1 (6 bases). This CDR3 contains 12 residues. V dropped 8 bases and J dropped 10 bases, with 17 bases sitting between them. The CDR3 nucleotides read TGTGCCAGCGGATTTGGGGGGCTCGGAGCTTTCTTT. This codes for CASGFGGLGAFF.